This T cell receptor beta chain was obtained from a study of beta chain features in type 1 diabetes. CDR1 MDHEN and CDR2 SYDVKM come from the germline V gene. With V trimmed by 1 base and J by 4 bases, 4 bases remained unmatched. There are 15 residues in the CDR3. A note on this clone: Its antigen is currently unknown.

Expressed TCRB transcripts got sequenced, as all isolated RNA was reverse transcribed. The data were produced by immunoSEQ multiplex PCR, yet TCRdb's version contains in-frame clones alone and is incomplete. The sample contains 150,000 to 200,000 clones, 7% to 10% of which appear only once. Findings and limits, study-wide: TCRB CDR3s were moderately but significantly shorter in Type 1 diabetes patients in all four CD4+ subsets. More deletions and fewer insertions at VDJ junctions were seen in type 1 diabetes patients.

The TCR sequence derives from a woman younger than 35 in good health. The gene calls are TRBV28 and TRBJ2-7, with 10 positions matching TRBD2. Sequenced sample: central memory CD4+ T cells from blood. Here the CDR3 reads CASSLYLAGEYEQYF. The DNA for the CDR3 is TGTGCCAGCAGTTTATATCTAGCGGGAGAATACGAGCAGTACTTC.